What follows are 20 T cell receptor beta chains derived from one specimen sequenced in a study of cytotoxic CD8 clonotypes in ibrutinib-treated CLL. Sequenced by immunoSEQ multiplex PCR; TCRdb stores in-frame clones only, minus some. The sample consists of 200,000 to 250,000 clones, 60% to 80% of them appearing once. The sample in question was PBMCs, obtained after 12 months of ibrutinib treatment. The receptors here all came from a human donor with chronic lymphocytic leukemia.

This clone has only a few counts. The V call is TRBV30, the J call TRBJ1-2, with TRBD1 as a possible D gene (5 bases). Trimming removed 5 bases from V and 7 bases from J, with 14 bases in between. Germline CDR1 reads GTSNPN; CDR2 reads SVGIG (reference sequence). This CDR3 contains 12 residues. The DNA for the CDR3 is TGTGCCTGGGGGACCGCGGGGACTGGCTACACCTTC. Its translation: CAWGTAGTGYTF.

This clone was counted a single time. V usage is TRBV7-6 and J usage is TRBJ2-3; 8 bases fit TRBD2. The CDR3 is 15 residues long. The trim removed 2 bases at V and 1 base at J, leaving 2 bases unmatched. Germline V lookup: CDR1 SGHVS, CDR2 FNYEAQ. The CDR3 region is CASSLKAGGTDTQYF. CDR3 coding DNA: TGTGCCAGCAGCTTAAAAGCGGGAGGCACAGATACGCAGTATTTT.

This clone was counted only a few times. V is TRBV7-3 and J is TRBJ1-5, with 8 bases that match TRBD1. The CDR3 totals 17 residues. With 6 bases clipped from V and 5 bases from J, the junction kept 15 bases outside the gene matches. Germline values: CDR1 SGHTA, CDR2 FQGTGA. CDR3 residues: CASSSATGDIGDQPQHF. The DNA for the CDR3 is TGTGCCAGCAGTTCGGCGACAGGGGACATTGGGGATCAGCCCCAGCATTTT.

This clone was picked up a small number of times. The chain carries TRBV5-1 and TRBJ2-1; D is undetermined. Looked up from germline, CDR1 is SGHRS and CDR2 is YFSETQ. Trimming left V 3 bases short and J 3 bases short, with 7 bases between. The CDR3 contains 13 residues. In nucleotides, the CDR3 is TGCGCCAGCAGCTCAGTATTCTACAATGAGCAGTTCTTC. Translation: CASSSVFYNEQFF.

The V gene is TRBV21-1, the J gene TRBJ1-2. TRBV21-1 is given as a pseudogene. The CDR3 sequence is 12 residues long. This chain's CDR3 is CASSQGTYGYTF. The CDR3 region has the DNA TGTGCCAGCAGCCAAGGGACCTATGGCTACACCTTC.

The rearrangement joins TRBV6-1 to TRBJ1-2, with D tentatively TRBD1 (5 bases). Trimming stripped 11 bases from V and 8 bases from J, with 15 bases between. In germline, CDR1 is MNHNS, CDR2 SASEGT. The CDR3 contains 11 residues. The CDR3 reads CAPEGWEGYTF. In DNA, the CDR3 is TGTGCCCCCGAGGGGTGGGAGGGCTACACCTTC.

The chain is built from TRBV7-6 and TRBJ2-3, with 8 bases lining up with TRBD2. This CDR3 has 15 residues. V lost 2 bases, J lost 4 bases, and 5 bases stayed unmatched. The germline CDR1 and CDR2 sequences are SGHVS and FNYEAQ. The DNA of the CDR3 is TGTGCCAGCAGCTTAACGTCTAGCGGGCCAGATACGCAGTATTTT. The encoded protein is CASSLTSSGPDTQYF.

This clone appeared a few times. The chain is built from TRBV7-9 and TRBJ2-1; D is undetermined. The CDR3 runs 13 residues. Trimming took 5 bases from V and 5 from J, leaving 10 bases between them. The V gene's germline CDR1 is SEHNR and CDR2 FQNEAQ (reference sequence). CDR3 protein: CASSPGIHNEQFF. CDR3 coding DNA: TGTGCCAGCAGCCCAGGTATCCACAATGAGCAGTTCTTC.

This clone was seen a handful of times. This chain connects TRBV6-6 to TRBJ2-5, with a weak D call TRBD1 (6 bases). Trimming pared 6 bases from V and 6 bases from J, leaving 17 bases between. CDR1 is MNHNY and CDR2 is SVGAGI in the germline V gene (reference sequence). This CDR3 spans 14 amino acids. CDR3 DNA: TGTGCCAGCAGCACTCTAGGGGGAGTCCAGACCCAGTACTTC. Protein product: CASSTLGGVQTQYF.

This chain uses TRBV28 with TRBJ2-7, with TRBD2 as a possible D gene (7 bases). The V gene lost 8 bases and the J gene lost 6 bases, with 23 bases spanning the gap. This CDR3 contains 15 residues. Germline CDR1 is MDHEN and CDR2 is SYDVKM. The CDR3 reads CASRGASGPLVEQYF. CDR3 in DNA: TGTGCCAGCCGGGGGGCTAGCGGCCCCTTAGTCGAGCAGTACTTC.

The J gene is TRBJ2-3, the V gene TRBV29-1; TRBD1 matches at 8 bases. Trimming cost V 2 bases and J 2 bases; bases outside gene matches: 12. The CDR3 consists of 17 residues. Germline V CDR1 and CDR2: SQVTM, ANQGSEA. Written as DNA, the CDR3 is TGCAGCGTTGAATTTGGCACAGGGGGTTTCCTCACAGATACGCAGTATTTT. It encodes CSVEFGTGGFLTDTQYF.

The chain recombines TRBV25-1 with TRBJ1-4, with 7 bases matching TRBD1. CDR1 MGHDK and CDR2 SYGVNS come from the germline V gene. The CDR3 is made up of 15 amino acids. V shed 3 bases, J shed 7 bases, and the junction held 8 bases outside the gene matches. DNA of the CDR3: TGTGCCAGCAGTGAGTCATCACAGGGGCGTGAAAAACTGTTTTTT. The encoded protein is CASSESSQGREKLFF.

The chain joins TRBV5-1 to TRBJ1-5; 8 bases are a match to TRBD1. Germline V gives CDR1 SGHRS, CDR2 YFSETQ. V lost 1 base to trimming and J lost 10 bases; unmatched junction nucleotides: 4. This CDR3 has 13 residues. The CDR3 region is CASSLSGQGPQHF. The CDR3 DNA reads as TGCGCCAGCAGCTTGAGCGGACAGGGCCCCCAGCATTTT.

There are a few counts of this clone. The chain links TRBV11-1 to TRBJ1-4; TRBD1 might be the D (6 bases). Trimming removed 4 bases from V and 12 bases from J, with 15 bases in between. Germline-derived CDR1 and CDR2 are SGHAT and FQDESV (reference sequence). The CDR3 spans 13 residues. The DNA of the CDR3 is TGTGCCAGCAGCTCCCAACGACAGGATCAACTGTTTTTT. This encodes CASSSQRQDQLFF.

The chain recombines TRBV7-2 with TRBJ1-2, with a weak D call TRBD1 (5 bases). The CDR3 length is 14 residues. V was cut by 5 bases and J by 2 bases, with 12 bases left in between. The germline gives CDR1 SGHTA, CDR2 FQGNSA. The CDR3 nucleotides are TGTGCCAGCAGCGTCGGACACTCCAACTATGGCTACACCTTC. It specifies CASSVGHSNYGYTF.

J is TRBJ2-5 and V is TRBV5-1; unclear D gene. The CDR3 extends over 12 amino acids. The germline V and J ends were trimmed by 4 bases and 5 bases, with 9 bases remaining between them. Germline assignment: CDR1 SGHRS and CDR2 YFSETQ. The CDR3 spells CASSPTPETQYF. The CDR3 DNA reads TGCGCCAGCAGCCCAACCCCTGAGACCCAGTACTTC.

This clone was seen a single time. The V call is TRBV29-1, the J call TRBJ2-7; a possible D gene is TRBD1 (6 bases). V shed 7 bases and J shed 0 bases, with 10 bases lying between them. The germline V gene encodes CDR1 SQVTM and CDR2 ANQGSEA. The CDR3 has 12 amino acids. This chain's CDR3 is CSAWDTSYEQYF. The DNA for the CDR3 is TGCAGCGCCTGGGACACCTCCTACGAGCAGTACTTC.

This clone has at least ten counts. The genes are TRBV11-1 and TRBJ2-1, with no clear D. Germline V gene sequence: CDR1 SGHAT, CDR2 FQDESV (reference sequence). The CDR3 loop spans 14 amino acids. V lost 4 bases, J lost 7 bases, and 14 bases lay in between. CDR3 sequence (DNA): TGTGCCAGCAGCTCGAGTGTGGCCCGGAATGAGCAGTTCTTC. As protein: CASSSSVARNEQFF.

This chain connects TRBV27 to TRBJ2-5; 13 bases map to TRBD2. The CDR3 extends over 15 amino acids. CDR1 and CDR2 from the germline V gene are MNHEY and SMNVEV (reference sequence). V lost 10 bases to trimming and J lost 5 bases; unmatched junction nucleotides: 10. The CDR3 DNA sequence: TGTGCCACCAGCGGGGGACTAGCGGGATTTGAGACCCAGTACTTC. Translation: CATSGGLAGFETQYF.

This sequence joins TRBV6-1 and TRBJ2-6; D may correspond to TRBD1 or TRBD2 (6 bases each). Germline CDR1 MNHNS, CDR2 SASEGT. This CDR3 region has 15 residues. V gave up 6 bases and J gave up 1 base, with 10 bases separating them. CDR3 amino acids: CASSQGGSGANVLTF. The CDR3 region has the DNA TGTGCCAGCAGCCAAGGGGGGTCTGGGGCCAACGTCCTGACTTTC.